The source of this TCR beta chain is a study of T cell changes during pregnancy in multiple sclerosis. Here immunoSEQ multiplex PCR was the method, and the copy in TCRdb shows in-frame clones only, minus some. The sample has under 70,000 clones, roughly 91% seen once. Germline V CDR1 and CDR2: MNHEY, SMNVEV (reference sequence). The V end was cut by 4 bases, the J end by 5 bases, with 14 bases between. The CDR3 has 14 amino acids. Sequences were derived from peripheral blood, sampled in the third trimester of pregnancy. The gene calls are TRBV27 and TRBJ1-1, with a possible D match to TRBD1 (5 bases). The sequence derives from a female donor in good health, enrolled as a control in a pregnancy study. For the CDR3, the DNA is TGTGCCAGCAGTTCCGGGGCAGGGAGGACTGAAGCTTTCTTT. It codes for CASSSGAGRTEAFF.